The 21 T cell receptor beta chains given below trace back to one sample, sequenced in a study of shared clonotypes between healthy human individuals. This table comes from immunoSEQ multiplex PCR, and its TCRdb copy is limited to in-frame clones, with some not included. The sample has under 2.5 million clones; under 95% are singletons. Specimen: naive CD4+ T cells from PBMCs. Subset reported: CD45RA+ positively selected. Every receptor here comes from a young man in good health. Some clones in this sample may be carry-over from other donors' samples.

This clone appeared once. This chain uses TRBV7-9 with TRBJ2-1; 7 bases agree with TRBD1. The junction had 7 bases not matched to a gene; V was cut back by 4 bases and J by 7 bases. This CDR3 contains 14 residues. Germline values: CDR1 SEHNR, CDR2 FQNEAQ (reference sequence). As DNA, the CDR3 is TGTGCCAGCAGCTCGTTGACAGGGTTAAATGAGCAGTTCTTC. Residues: CASSSLTGLNEQFF.

The chain combines TRBV11-2 with TRBJ2-3, with a possible D match to TRBD2 (5 bases). V was pared by 1 base and J by 5 bases, with 16 bases between. CDR1 SGHAT and CDR2 FQNNGV come from the germline V gene. This CDR3 has 16 residues. This chain's CDR3 is CASSLGFGSSVDTQYF. DNA of the CDR3: TGTGCCAGCAGCTTAGGTTTTGGGAGTTCAGTAGATACGCAGTATTTT. The whole variable domain, remainder taken from reference TRBV11-2 and TRBJ2-3, is EAGVAQSPRYKIIEKRQSVAFWCNPISGHATLYWYQQILGQGPKLLIQFQNNGVVDDSQLPKDRFSAERLKGVDSTLKIQPAKLEDSAVYLCASSLGFGSSVDTQYFGPGTRLTVL.

This clone appeared once. The V call is TRBV29-1, the J call TRBJ2-5; 10 bases are shared with TRBD1. CDR3 length equals 14 residues. Germline CDR1 reads SQVTM; CDR2 reads ANQGSEA. V lost 5 bases and J lost 2; bases outside the gene matches: 5. The CDR3 DNA is TGCAGCGTTCACCCGGGACAGGGGCAAGAGACCCAGTACTTC. This encodes CSVHPGQGQETQYF.

The genes are TRBV28 and TRBJ2-3, with D tentatively TRBD2 (5 bases). The CDR3 is made up of 15 amino acids. Germline V lookup: CDR1 MDHEN, CDR2 SYDVKM. The V gene lost 7 bases and the J gene lost 3 bases, with 17 bases spanning the gap. The CDR3 sequence: CASKTFRGRTDTQYF. CDR3 coding DNA: TGTGCCAGCAAGACATTCCGGGGTCGAACAGATACGCAGTATTTT. Full variable domain (rest looked up from reference TRBV28 and TRBJ2-3): DVKVTQSSRYLVKRTGEKVFLECVQDMDHENMFWYRQDPGLGLRLIYFSYDVKMKEKGDIPEGYSVSREKKERFSLILESASTNQTSMYLCASKTFRGRTDTQYFGPGTRLTVL.

The CDR3 here is CASSLPLAGVTGEQFF. CDR3 coding DNA: TGCGCCAGCAGCTTGCCCCTAGCGGGAGTGACGGGTGAGCAGTTCTTC. The chain combines TRBV5-1 with TRBJ2-1; TRBD2 agrees at 10 bases. The germline CDR1 and CDR2 sequences are SGHRS and YFSETQ. The CDR3 is made up of 16 amino acids. The V gene end was trimmed by 1 base and the J gene end by 9 bases; junction bases not matched to a gene: 10.

This rearrangement joins TRBV7-8 to TRBJ1-6; no definite D call. The CDR3 runs to 14 residues. Trimming pared 1 base from V and 7 bases from J, leaving 8 bases between. Germline CDR1 reads SGHVS; CDR2 reads FQNEAQ. The chain's CDR3 is CASSLGFWNSPLHF. The DNA of the CDR3 is TGTGCCAGCAGCTTAGGGTTCTGGAATTCACCCCTCCACTTT.

The V gene is TRBV6-1, the J gene TRBJ2-5, with no clear D. Germline assignment: CDR1 MNHNS and CDR2 SASEGT. The V end lost 0 bases, the J end lost 5 bases, and 10 bases lay between the germline ends. The CDR3 loop spans 14 amino acids. DNA for the CDR3: TGTGCCAGCAGTGAAGCCTTTAGTAGGGAGACCCAGTACTTC. It yields the protein CASSEAFSRETQYF.

The genes are TRBV9 and TRBJ1-2; 7 bases map to TRBD1. The V and J ends lost 3 bases and 8 bases, in that order; junction bases with no gene match: 10. CDR3 size: 14 residues. Germline loops: CDR1 SGDLS, CDR2 YYNGEE. The DNA for the CDR3 is TGTGCCAGCAGCGCAGACAGGGTGGTTAGGGGCTACACCTTC. Translation gives CASSADRVVRGYTF.

This clone was observed a handful of times. CDR3 region: CASSLMAGGDTEAFF. The CDR3, as DNA: TGTGCCAGCAGTTTAATGGCCGGAGGGGACACTGAAGCTTTCTTT. The genes are TRBV27 and TRBJ1-1; D perhaps matches TRBD1 (5 bases). The CDR3 covers 15 residues. V dropped 2 bases and J dropped 3 bases, with 13 bases sitting between them. Per germline, CDR1 MNHEY and CDR2 SMNVEV (reference sequence).

The genes are TRBV28 and TRBJ2-3; 10 bases are shared with TRBD2. V was pared by 4 bases and J by 2 bases, with 9 bases of the junction left unmatched. Germline assignment: CDR1 MDHEN and CDR2 SYDVKM. This CDR3 spans 17 amino acids. The CDR3 DNA reads TGTGCCAGCAGTTCTCCGGGGCTAGCGGGAGCCACAGATACGCAGTATTTT. This sequence encodes CASSSPGLAGATDTQYF.

V gene TRBV5-4 combines with J gene TRBJ2-7, with a possible D match to TRBD1 (6 bases). Germline values: CDR1 SGHNT, CDR2 YYREEE (reference sequence). V was shortened by 2 bases and J by 7 bases, with 10 bases between the two germline ends. CDR3 size: 12 residues. CDR3 sequence reads: CASSFPGEEQYF. CDR3 in DNA: TGTGCCAGCAGCTTCCCAGGGGAGGAGCAGTACTTC.

This chain connects TRBV5-1 to TRBJ1-4, with a weak D call TRBD1 (5 bases). Germline lookup yields CDR1 SGHRS and CDR2 YFSETQ. The ends were cut back, 2 bases at V and 2 bases at J, with 10 bases in the middle. This CDR3 has 15 residues. The CDR3 here is CASSFGGDTNEKLFF. The CDR3 DNA reads TGCGCCAGCAGCTTTGGTGGGGACACTAATGAAAAACTGTTTTTT.

This sequence joins TRBV5-1 and TRBJ2-1; no firm D call. V lost 0 bases, J lost 7 bases, and 14 bases lay in between. CDR3 length equals 15 residues. Germline CDR1 SGHRS, CDR2 YFSETQ. The CDR3 bases are TGCGCCAGCAGCTTGGGGGTACCCTCCACAAATGAGCAGTTCTTC. It yields the protein CASSLGVPSTNEQFF.

The chain uses TRBV27 and TRBJ2-7, with 12 bases identical to TRBD2. V shed 4 bases, J shed 2 bases, and the junction held 3 bases outside the gene matches. CDR3 length: 15 residues. Germline lookup yields CDR1 MNHEY and CDR2 SMNVEV (reference sequence). CDR3 residues: CASSWGLAGAYEQYF. The CDR3 nucleotides read TGTGCCAGCAGTTGGGGACTAGCGGGCGCCTACGAGCAGTACTTC.

The V gene is TRBV2, the J gene TRBJ2-7; D remains ambiguous. Per the germline V gene, CDR1 is SNHLY and CDR2 is FYNNEI. The CDR3 extends over 15 amino acids. Trimming cost V 6 bases and J 6 bases, with 21 bases left between them. CDR3 coding DNA: TGTGCCAGCAGCTCCGCGCTGGCAGGAACGCGCGAGCAGTACTTC. This translates into CASSSALAGTREQYF.

This rearrangement joins TRBV4-1 to TRBJ2-1; the D is unclear. V dropped 1 base and J dropped 11 bases, with 12 bases sitting between them. The germline V gene has CDR1 MGHRA and CDR2 YSYEKL. This CDR3 comprises 13 residues. The CDR3 region is CASSQVPRVQQFF. In DNA, the CDR3 is TGCGCCAGCAGCCAAGTCCCCCGGGTCCAGCAGTTCTTC.

The chain joins TRBV11-2 to TRBJ2-7, with TRBD1 matching 8 bases. V dropped 5 bases and J dropped 4; count of bases not matched to a gene: 7. CDR1 and CDR2 from the germline V gene are SGHAT and FQNNGV. The CDR3 covers 14 residues. CDR3: CASSETRGLYEQYF. The CDR3 nucleotides read TGTGCCAGCAGCGAAACCAGGGGGCTGTACGAGCAGTACTTC.

The genes are TRBV2 and TRBJ2-3; 12 nucleotides agree with TRBD2. The CDR3 is made up of 15 amino acids. V shed 4 bases, J shed 8 bases, and the junction held 7 bases outside the gene matches. The germline gives CDR1 SNHLY, CDR2 FYNNEI. The CDR3 nucleotides read TGTGCCAGCAGTGTACCGGGACTAGCGGGTCCTACGCAGTATTTT. Its translation: CASSVPGLAGPTQYF.

In this sample, this clone turned up a few times. The sample has other DNA sequences that encode this CDR3 too. The rearrangement uses TRBV7-2 and TRBJ2-7; TRBD1 aligns across 10 bases. V dropped 4 bases and J dropped 2; count of bases not matched to a gene: 2. CDR3 length: 14 amino acids. Germline lookup yields CDR1 SGHTA and CDR2 FQGNSA. The DNA of the CDR3 is TGTGCCAGCAGCTCGGGACAGGGGCCCTACGAGCAGTACTTC. This codes for CASSSGQGPYEQYF.

V is TRBV10-3 and J is TRBJ1-4, with D possibly being TRBD1 (5 bases). Deletions cut 10 bases from V and 5 bases from J, with 29 bases between. Germline lookup yields CDR1 ENHRY and CDR2 SYGVKD. The CDR3 covers 18 residues. CDR3 nucleotides: TGTGCCACCTCTGGTCGGTCGTCGAGCGGGGGGGTCAATGAAAAACTGTTTTTT. It specifies CATSGRSSSGGVNEKLFF.

This clone has just one count. The J gene is TRBJ1-3, the V gene TRBV19; a weak D match, TRBD1 (5 bases). Deletions cut 3 bases from V and 4 bases from J, with 13 bases between. The CDR3 runs to 15 residues. Germline CDR1 and CDR2: LNHDA and SQIVND (reference sequence). DNA for the CDR3: TGTGCCAGTAGTATCGCGGACCGGGGCGGAAACACCATATATTTT. Translating it yields CASSIADRGGNTIYF.